This TCR beta chain originates from a study of blood T cells in healthy people across ages. General study results and limits: TCR beta diversity was tightly associated with the proportion of naive T cells.

This clonotype was picked up a small number of times. The antigen remains undetermined. Extraction of total RNA produced a minimum of 5.5 micrograms from each sample. The second PCR ran about 6 to 11 cycles with a sample-barcoded 5' primer and J-beta primers. Via MiXCR, TCRdb re-called the 5' RACE reads, giving one row per CDR3 protein. The sample has under 800,000 distinct CDR3 sequences, under 25% seen once; the top ten hold roughly 3.6%. The CDR3 is made up of 14 amino acids. Per the germline V gene, CDR1 is DFQATT and CDR2 is SNEGSKA (reference sequence). J was trimmed by 1 base and V by 3 bases; bases with no gene match: 5.

The TCR comes from a man between 65 and 85 years old in good health. The V and J genes are TRBV20-1 and TRBJ2-7; TRBD1 matches at 8 bases. Sequenced material: blood. The CDR3 here is CSASQGTGSYEQYF. The CDR3 nucleotides are TGCAGTGCTAGTCAAGGGACAGGTTCCTACGAGCAGTACTTC.